This TCR beta chain was obtained from a study of identical twins. There were only healthy Caucasians among the donors. Unique molecular identifiers were in the cDNA, with template-switch universal primer binding. TCRdb re-called the 5' RACE reads through MiXCR, storing one row per CDR3 protein. The table has 450,000 or so distinct CDR3 sequences, about 14% seen once; the top ten hold about 0.52%. This clonotype was observed a handful of times. The target antigen is unknown. Notes on the study in general: Weaker excess twin sharing was observed in beta out-of-frame sequences. Analyses of zero insertions could be partly confounded by invariant MAIT and iNKT cells.

The same sample was also studied in work on yellow fever vaccine responses in identical twins.

This sequence was found in a woman younger than 35 in good health. The sequenced sample consisted of CD4+ T cells sorted from blood.

The CDR3: CSARDSVSGNEKLFF. DNA of the CDR3: TGCAGTGCTAGAGATTCGGTTTCAGGCAATGAAAAACTGTTTTTT. The chain employs TRBV20-1 and TRBJ1-4; D is uncertain. The V gene lost 0 bases and the J gene lost 5 bases, with 13 bases spanning the gap. CDR1 is DFQATT, CDR2 SNEGSKA, per germline (reference sequence). This CDR3 is built from 15 residues.